The 7 T cell receptor beta chains below come from one sample, sequenced in a study of cytomegalovirus exposure and HLA in healthy donors. Assay: immunoSEQ multiplex PCR; the TCRdb copy retains only in-frame clones and omits some. The table records 200,000 or so clones, 84% of them present only once. Sequences were obtained from PBMCs. The receptors here all came from a man aged 18 to 29 in good health and CMV-seropositive.

The gene calls are TRBV27 and TRBJ2-7; the match to TRBD1 covers 7 bases. Looked up from germline, CDR1 is MNHEY and CDR2 is SMNVEV (reference sequence). This CDR3 comprises 12 residues. Trimming took 6 bases from V and 6 from J; bases not matched to a gene: 5. The CDR3 is CASSYDRVEQYF. For the CDR3, the DNA is TGTGCCAGCAGCTATGACAGGGTCGAGCAGTACTTC.

The J gene is TRBJ2-1, the V gene TRBV21-1; the table gives TRBD1 as D, unverified against the DNA. TRBV21-1 is flagged as a pseudogene. The CDR3 extends over 16 amino acids. CDR3 nucleotide sequence: TGTGCCAGCAGCGATGCCACAGGGGCCCCCCTCGGGGAGCAGTTCTTC. Protein: CASSDATGAPLGEQFF.

This clone was seen a few times. This sequence joins TRBV5-1 and TRBJ2-7, with a tentative D call TRBD2 (6 bases). The germline V and J ends were trimmed by 3 bases and 2 bases, with 27 bases remaining between them. Germline V gene data show CDR1 as SGHRS and CDR2 as YFSETQ. The CDR3 extends over 19 amino acids. For the CDR3, the DNA is TGCGCCAGCAGCTCTACCGGGACCCGGGGGACCCGCGCGACCTACGAGCAGTACTTC. Protein: CASSSTGTRGTRATYEQYF.

The rearrangement links TRBV5-6 to TRBJ2-7; 8 nucleotides align to TRBD1. V was pared by 0 bases and J by 6 bases, with 8 bases of the junction left unmatched. The CDR3 loop spans 15 amino acids. Germline V CDR1 and CDR2: SGHDT, YYEEEE. In DNA form, the CDR3 reads TGTGCCAGCAGCTTGGCGGACAGGGCCTCGGGCGAGCAGTACTTC. Translated, it gives CASSLADRASGEQYF.

The CDR3 region is CASSLGGISNQPQHF. Written as DNA, the CDR3 is TGTGCCAGCAGTTTAGGGGGCATTAGCAATCAGCCCCAGCATTTT. The chain recombines TRBV27 with TRBJ1-5, with a possible D match to TRBD1 (6 bases). The CDR3 has 15 amino acids. Trimming shortened V by 2 bases and J by 0 bases, and 8 bases separated the two germline ends. The V gene's germline CDR1 is MNHEY and CDR2 SMNVEV (reference sequence).

The chain uses TRBV7-9 and TRBJ1-4; TRBD1 agrees at 9 bases. This CDR3 contains 15 residues. Losses at the gene ends were 5 bases for V and 7 bases for J; bases not matched to a gene: 8. Germline values: CDR1 SEHNR, CDR2 FQNEAQ (reference sequence). CDR3 sequence: CASSLTGGAGEKLFF. The CDR3 nucleotides are TGTGCCAGCAGCCTCACAGGGGGCGCAGGTGAAAAACTGTTTTTT.

This chain connects TRBV7-2 to TRBJ2-4; D might be TRBD2 (6 bases). Germline V gives CDR1 SGHTA, CDR2 FQGNSA. The CDR3 contains 14 residues. V was clipped by 4 bases and J by 7 bases, with 14 bases between them. Written as DNA, the CDR3 is TGTGCCAGCAGCTCTGGAGGGAAGACCAACATTCAGTACTTC. Translated: CASSSGGKTNIQYF.